The 23 T cell receptor beta chains given below trace back to one sample, sequenced in a study of cytomegalovirus exposure and HLA in healthy donors. PCR involved 60 Vbeta and 13 Jbeta primers. The method was immunoSEQ multiplex PCR; TCRdb's version includes in-frame clones alone and lacks a portion of them. This repertoire shows under 150,000 clones, roughly 70% found once; its top ten account for about 3%. Sequences were obtained from PBMCs. These receptor sequences come from a man aged 30-40 years in good health and CMV-seronegative.

This rearrangement joins TRBV9 to TRBJ1-3; D unclear. V was pared by 0 bases and J by 2 bases, with 12 bases between. The CDR3 extends over 16 amino acids. In germline, CDR1 is SGDLS, CDR2 YYNGEE. The CDR3 region has the DNA TGTGCCAGCAGCGTAGCTCCCACAGTGACTGGAAACACCATATATTTT. Encoded protein: CASSVAPTVTGNTIYF.

The V and J genes are TRBV6-6 and TRBJ2-7, with 7 nucleotides matching TRBD1. Germline V gene data show CDR1 as MNHNY and CDR2 as SVGAGI (reference sequence). This CDR3 has 12 amino acids. In nucleotides, the CDR3 is TGTGCTACAGGGGCGCCCTCCTACGAGCAGTACTTC. This sequence encodes CATGAPSYEQYF.

The V gene is TRBV2, the J gene TRBJ2-1, with 7 bases that match TRBD1. V was clipped by 5 bases and J by 2 bases; unmatched bases: 6. The germline gives CDR1 SNHLY, CDR2 FYNNEI. This CDR3 spans 15 amino acids. CDR3 in DNA: TGTGCCAGCAGTCAGACAGGGCTGACCTACAATGAGCAGTTCTTC. Translated: CASSQTGLTYNEQFF. Full variable domain (outside the CDR3, taken from reference TRBV2 and TRBJ2-1): EPEVTQTPSHQVTQMGQEVILRCVPISNHLYFYWYRQILGQKVEFLVSFYNNEISEKSEIFDDQFSVERPDGSNFTLKIRSTKLEDSAMYFCASSQTGLTYNEQFFGPGTRLTVL.

V and J are TRBV6-5 and TRBJ2-7; D unresolved. CDR1 and CDR2 (germline): MNHEY, SVGAGI. V was trimmed by 5 bases and J by 0 bases, leaving 11 bases between them. This CDR3 has 14 amino acids. CDR3 region: CASSPSRPSYEQYF. The CDR3 bases are TGTGCCAGCAGTCCCTCCCGTCCCTCCTACGAGCAGTACTTC.

The chain carries TRBV5-6 and TRBJ2-3, with D tentatively TRBD2 (6 bases). V was clipped by 1 base and J by 3 bases, with 15 bases between them. This CDR3 has 16 residues. Looked up from germline, CDR1 is SGHDT and CDR2 is YYEEEE. CDR3 sequence: CASSLTLGGRTDTQYF. The CDR3 DNA reads TGTGCCAGCAGCTTGACGTTGGGGGGAAGGACAGATACGCAGTATTTT.

This chain joins TRBV28 and TRBJ2-1; 8 bases are shared with TRBD2. The V and J ends lost 5 bases and 0 bases, in that order; junction bases with no gene match: 6. Per germline, CDR1 MDHEN and CDR2 SYDVKM. The CDR3 spans 16 residues. CDR3 residues: CASSAGLARSYNEQFF. The CDR3 nucleotides are TGTGCCAGCAGTGCCGGACTAGCCCGCTCCTACAATGAGCAGTTCTTC.

The V call is TRBV6-6, the J call TRBJ2-3; the D gene is possibly TRBD1 (5 bases). Trimming took 5 bases from V and 2 from J, leaving 14 bases between them. The germline CDR1 and CDR2 sequences are MNHNY and SVGAGI (reference sequence). The CDR3 has 15 residues. The CDR3 sequence: CASSSFGQLTDTQYF. DNA for the CDR3: TGTGCCAGCAGTAGTTTCGGACAACTCACAGATACGCAGTATTTT.

The V gene is TRBV6-5, the J gene TRBJ2-5; 9 nucleotides align to TRBD2. J lost 0 bases, V lost 2 bases, and 1 base had no gene match. There are 15 residues in the CDR3. CDR1 MNHEY and CDR2 SVGAGI come from the germline V gene. The chain's CDR3 is CASSYLAGNQETQYF. CDR3 DNA: TGTGCCAGCAGTTACCTAGCGGGGAACCAAGAGACCCAGTACTTC.

J is TRBJ2-5 and V is TRBV30; a possible D gene is TRBD2 (6 bases). CDR3 length: 11 amino acids. In germline, CDR1 is GTSNPN, CDR2 SVGIG (reference sequence). The V end lost 2 bases, the J end lost 9 bases, and 10 bases lay between the germline ends. For the CDR3, the DNA is TGTGCCTGGAGTTCGGAGCGGGCCCAGTACTTC. Protein: CAWSSERAQYF.

This rearrangement joins TRBV5-1 to TRBJ2-1; 13 bases agree with TRBD2. CDR3 length equals 15 residues. J was trimmed by 4 bases and V by 4 bases; bases with no gene match: 2. Germline assignment: CDR1 SGHRS and CDR2 YFSETQ. CDR3 residues: CASSRTSGSYNEQFF. The CDR3 DNA reads as TGCGCCAGCAGCCGGACTAGCGGGAGTTACAATGAGCAGTTCTTC. Full variable domain (remainder filled in from reference TRBV5-1 and TRBJ2-1): KAGVTQTPRYLIKTRGQQVTLSCSPISGHRSVSWYQQTPGQGLQFLFEYFSETQRNKGNFPGRFSGRQFSNSRSEMNVSTLELGDSALYLCASSRTSGSYNEQFFGPGTRLTVL.

This clone came up once. The chain recombines TRBV6-6 with TRBJ1-5; TRBD1 might be the D (5 bases). This CDR3 is built from 15 residues. Germline V gives CDR1 MNHNY, CDR2 SVGAGI (reference sequence). The germline V and J ends were trimmed by 2 bases and 3 bases, with 11 bases remaining between them. The CDR3 DNA is TGTGCCAGCAGTTACGGAGGGGTGGCCAATCAGCCCCAGCATTTT. Translating gives CASSYGGVANQPQHF.

The rearrangement uses TRBV6-5 and TRBJ2-3; TRBD1 agrees at 9 bases. Losses at the gene ends were 8 bases for V and 4 bases for J; bases not matched to a gene: 10. In germline, CDR1 is MNHEY, CDR2 SVGAGI. The CDR3 runs 15 residues. The CDR3 coding sequence is TGTGCCAGCGGGGGACAGGGCGCCGCAGCAGATACGCAGTATTTT. Its protein product is CASGGQGAAADTQYF.

CDR3 residues: CASSSLAGAGNEQFF. DNA for the CDR3: TGCGCCAGCAGCTCACTAGCGGGAGCGGGTAATGAGCAGTTCTTC. The rearrangement uses TRBV5-1 and TRBJ2-1; 11 bases align to TRBD2. The V gene's germline CDR1 is SGHRS and CDR2 YFSETQ. Unmatched junction bases numbered 6, after V lost 3 bases and J lost 7 bases. The CDR3 loop spans 15 amino acids.

As concerns this clone: Its ends do not fully match the called genes, so a read error is possible. The gene calls are TRBV4-1 and TRBJ2-5, with D tentatively TRBD1 (5 bases). The CDR3 has 14 residues. Germline V gene sequence: CDR1 MGHRA, CDR2 YSYEKL. The CDR3 DNA reads as TGCGCCAGCAGACAAGGAAGGGGATTTGAGACCCAGTACTTC. This gives the protein CASRQGRGFETQYF.

This rearrangement joins TRBV4-3 to TRBJ2-1; 7 bases are shared with TRBD2. J lost 6 bases, V lost 4 bases, and 9 bases had no gene match. There are 15 residues in the CDR3. Germline assignment: CDR1 LGHNA and CDR2 YSLEER. This CDR3 reads CASSPPGTKGNEQFF. Here the CDR3 DNA reads TGCGCCAGCAGCCCGCCTGGGACTAAAGGCAATGAGCAGTTCTTC.

Worth noting for this clone: A junction end diverges from the germline sequence, so it may reflect a read error. J is TRBJ2-5 and V is TRBV7-7; TRBD2 aligns across 12 bases. Germline values: CDR1 SSHAT, CDR2 FNYEAQ (reference sequence). This CDR3 has 16 residues. The CDR3 DNA reads as TGTGCTAGCAGCCCCGGACTAGCGGGGCTACAAGAGACCCAGTACTTC. It codes for CASSPGLAGLQETQYF.

The chain recombines TRBV7-2 with TRBJ1-1; D is perhaps TRBD1 (5 bases). The CDR3 contains 13 residues. CDR1 and CDR2 (germline): SGHTA, FQGNSA. V was trimmed by 4 bases and J by 7 bases, leaving 13 bases between them. The CDR3 DNA is TGTGCCAGCAGCTCCTTGGGGCAGCGTGAAGCTTTCTTT. This encodes CASSSLGQREAFF.

This clone showed up just once. The J gene is TRBJ1-2, the V gene TRBV2, with D unresolved. V was trimmed by 1 base and J by 8 bases, leaving 8 bases between them. This CDR3 is built from 12 residues. Germline-derived CDR1 and CDR2 are SNHLY and FYNNEI. The CDR3: CASSEEAGGYTF. Written as DNA, the CDR3 is TGTGCCAGCAGTGAAGAGGCGGGCGGCTACACCTTC.

The chain links TRBV2 to TRBJ2-5, with 12 bases matching TRBD2. Germline V gene lookup returns CDR1 SNHLY and CDR2 FYNNEI. Trimming cost V 6 bases and J 3 bases; bases outside gene matches: 5. The CDR3 is 15 amino acids. As DNA, the CDR3 is TGTGCCAGCAGAATTCGGACTAGCGGGAAAGAGACCCAGTACTTC. Translated: CASRIRTSGKETQYF.

The V call is TRBV19, the J call TRBJ1-5; TRBD1 matches 10 bases. CDR3 size: 14 residues. Trimming took 7 bases from V and 5 from J; bases not matched to a gene: 5. CDR1 and CDR2 (germline): LNHDA, SQIVND (reference sequence). The DNA for the CDR3 is TGTGCCAGTAAGACAGGGGGCATGGATCAGCCCCAGCATTTT. Amino acid sequence: CASKTGGMDQPQHF.

V gene TRBV2 combines with J gene TRBJ2-5; the match to TRBD2 covers 8 bases. In germline, CDR1 is SNHLY, CDR2 FYNNEI. The CDR3 runs 17 residues. Germline trimming cut 1 base from V and 5 bases from J; bases unmatched to any gene: 12. CDR3 nucleotide sequence: TGTGCCAGCAGTGAAGGGGGAGGACGGGGGGGTCGGGAGACCCAGTACTTC. Protein sequence: CASSEGGGRGGRETQYF.

The CDR3 nucleotides read TGTGCCAGCAGCCAAGACATCGGGACAGGGGGACGCTACACCTTC. Translated: CASSQDIGTGGRYTF. The chain couples TRBV13 to TRBJ1-2; TRBD1 aligns across 11 bases. Germline CDR1 reads PRHDT; CDR2 reads FYEKMQ (reference sequence). J gave up 9 bases and V 5 bases, and 11 bases lay outside the gene matches. This CDR3 region has 15 residues.

V is TRBV5-1 and J is TRBJ1-1; TRBD1 matches 7 bases. Germline loops: CDR1 SGHRS, CDR2 YFSETQ. The CDR3 is 14 amino acids. The junction had 4 bases not matched to a gene; V was cut back by 2 bases and J by 3 bases. This chain's CDR3 is CASSLGGGHTEAFF. As DNA, the CDR3 is TGCGCCAGCAGCTTAGGGGGCGGGCACACTGAAGCTTTCTTT.